This paragraph reports one T cell receptor (beta chain). Antigen: not known. Every donor was a healthy person donating bone marrow. A multiplex PCR was run with 60 Vbeta primers and 13 Jbeta primers. TCRdb's copy holds only in-frame clones and misses some; the assay was immunoSEQ multiplex PCR. The sample includes about 150,000 clones. These data originate in a study of cytomegalovirus exposure and HLA in healthy donors. Turning to the study itself: From HLA-typed donors, an early data release held tens of millions of unique TCRs. General study results and limits: Most TCR sequences were seen very rarely across donors, but some public TCRs occurred in many.

The CDR3 has 17 residues. Unmatched junction bases numbered 7, after V lost 2 bases and J lost 5 bases. Sample: PBMCs. The TCR sequence derives from a woman aged 45-60 years in good health and CMV-seronegative. J is TRBJ1-6 and V is TRBV6-7; 9 nucleotides line up with TRBD1. TRBV6-7 is reported as an ORF; its role is uncertain. The CDR3 bases are TGTGCCAGCAGTTACCCCGGACAGGGGAGAAATAATTCACCCCTCCACTTT. Its translation is CASSYPGQGRNNSPLHF.